This T cell receptor beta chain emerged from a study of blood T cell repertoires in COVID-19. The CDR3 runs 15 residues. V was trimmed by 0 bases and J by 6 bases, leaving 14 bases between them. The germline V gene encodes CDR1 KGHSH and CDR2 LQKENI. Original processing methods: Nucleated cell counts were estimated from reference gene primer amplification. Clones were sequenced by immunoSEQ multiplex PCR, and TCRdb holds only the in-frame ones, with some missing. V, J and clone size are taken as reported in that table, and D and trimming were inferred from the DNA itself. This table holds roughly 220,000 clones, approximately 80% found once.

The clonotype was recovered from an older woman who had recovered from COVID-19. The chain couples TRBV18 to TRBJ1-2; weak D call: TRBD1 (6 bases). Sequenced material: peripheral blood. CDR3 in DNA: TGTGCCAGCTCACCACCGACAGGCTTTTCTGATGGCTACACCTTC. Translated, it gives CASSPPTGFSDGYTF.